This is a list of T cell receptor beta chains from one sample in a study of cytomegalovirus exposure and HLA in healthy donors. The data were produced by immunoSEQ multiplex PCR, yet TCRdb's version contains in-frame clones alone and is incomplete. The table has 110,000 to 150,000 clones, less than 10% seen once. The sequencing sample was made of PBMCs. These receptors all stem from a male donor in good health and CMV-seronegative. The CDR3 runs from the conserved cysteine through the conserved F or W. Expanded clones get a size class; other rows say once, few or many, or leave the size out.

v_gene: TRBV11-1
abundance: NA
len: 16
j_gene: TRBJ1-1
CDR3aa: CASSRYAGILGTEAFF

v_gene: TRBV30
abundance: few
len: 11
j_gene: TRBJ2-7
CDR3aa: CAWSSFYEQYF

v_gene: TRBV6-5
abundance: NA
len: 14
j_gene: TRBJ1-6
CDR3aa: CASSWEAFNSPLHF

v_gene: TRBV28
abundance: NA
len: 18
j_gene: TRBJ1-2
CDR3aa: CASSSLPGTGDGSYGYTF

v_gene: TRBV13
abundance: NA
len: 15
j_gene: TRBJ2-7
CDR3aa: CASSLNKGQLYEQYF

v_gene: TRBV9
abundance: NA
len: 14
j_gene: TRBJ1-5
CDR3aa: CASSADIGNQPQHF

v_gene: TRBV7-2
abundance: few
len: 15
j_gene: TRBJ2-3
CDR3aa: CTSAGTLFSTDTQYF

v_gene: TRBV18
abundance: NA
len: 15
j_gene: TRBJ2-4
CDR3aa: CASSPLDRGTDIQYF

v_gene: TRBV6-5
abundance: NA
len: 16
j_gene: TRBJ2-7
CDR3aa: CASSYSAARYSYEQYF

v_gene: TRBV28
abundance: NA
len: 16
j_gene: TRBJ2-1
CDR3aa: CASSLIIAGGLNEQFF

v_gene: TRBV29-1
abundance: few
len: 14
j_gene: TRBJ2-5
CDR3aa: CSVEDPRAGETQYF

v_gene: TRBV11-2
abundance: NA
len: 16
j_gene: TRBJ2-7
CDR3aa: CASSSVGGQGVYEQYF

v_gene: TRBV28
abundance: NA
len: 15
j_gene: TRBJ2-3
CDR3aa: CASSSYRGGRNTQYF

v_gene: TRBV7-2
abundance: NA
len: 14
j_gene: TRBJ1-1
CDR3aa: CASSLAVRGTEAFF

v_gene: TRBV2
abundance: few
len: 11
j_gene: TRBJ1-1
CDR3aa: CASRTVGEAFF

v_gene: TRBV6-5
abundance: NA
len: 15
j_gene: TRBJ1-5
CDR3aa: CASSPGQQGNQPQHF

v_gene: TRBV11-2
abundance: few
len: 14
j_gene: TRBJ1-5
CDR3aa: CASSLDRVGQPQHF

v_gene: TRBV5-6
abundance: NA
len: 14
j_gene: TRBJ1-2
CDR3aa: CASGPGTGNYGYTF

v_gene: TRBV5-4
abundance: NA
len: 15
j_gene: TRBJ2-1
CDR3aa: CASSPAGGMNNEQFF

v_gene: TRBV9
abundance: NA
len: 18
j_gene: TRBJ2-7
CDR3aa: CASSAEGWTSGRVREQYF

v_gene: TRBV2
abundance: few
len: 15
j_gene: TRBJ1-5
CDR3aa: CASSLTGEGNQPQHF

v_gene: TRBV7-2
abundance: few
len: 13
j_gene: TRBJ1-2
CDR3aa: CASSQGGSFGYTF

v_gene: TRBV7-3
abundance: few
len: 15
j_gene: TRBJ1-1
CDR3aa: CASSPSGDRATEAFF

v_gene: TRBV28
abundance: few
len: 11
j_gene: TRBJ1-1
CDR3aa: CASTQGTEAFF